Following are 7 T cell receptor beta chains from one sample sequenced in a study of TIL therapy for anti-PD-1-resistant metastatic lung cancer (dated by TCRdb to about 2021). The immunoSEQ v3 hsTCRB kit was used to amplify TCR beta CDR3 regions from genomic DNA through bias-controlled multiplex PCR. Drawn from immuneACCESS, this table holds only the in-frame rearrangements with V and J called that TCRdb kept. Clones are partly lost; checked studies trace under half to an unresolved V gene and leave the rest unexplained. For this sample there are about 26,000 clones; 63% appear just once. The ten largest clones take up 16% of the sample. The time point label, read with the paper, signifies: pre-treatment sample, taken before nivolumab and TIL therapy. Excised metastases, mostly pleural nodules or supraclavicular lymph nodes, were used as baseline tumor samples and were taken from the same resection from which TIL were grown.

This specimen consisted of tumor tissue, obtained at baseline. The receptor set was obtained from a woman between 30 and 80 years old with non-small cell lung cancer.

This chain uses TRBV5-1 with TRBJ2-1; TRBD2 agrees at 9 bases. The germline V gene encodes CDR1 SGHRS and CDR2 YFSETQ. The V gene end was trimmed by 5 bases and the J gene end by 7 bases; junction bases not matched to a gene: 1. The CDR3 totals 12 residues. The CDR3 spells CASRLAGNEQFF. For the CDR3, the DNA is TGCGCCAGCAGGCTAGCGGGAAATGAGCAGTTCTTC.

The V and J genes are TRBV5-1 and TRBJ2-1, with 9 bases lining up with TRBD2. The CDR3 length is 16 residues. V shed 3 bases and J 2 bases; nucleotides not matched to a gene: 6. Per germline, CDR1 SGHRS and CDR2 YFSETQ. The chain's CDR3 is CASSSTAGGAYNEQFF. The DNA of the CDR3 is TGCGCCAGCAGCTCAACAGCGGGAGGTGCCTACAATGAGCAGTTCTTC.

This clone was seen a handful of times. V and J are TRBV19 and TRBJ1-4; perhaps TRBD1 as D (6 bases). There are 15 residues in the CDR3. CDR1 is LNHDA, CDR2 SQIVND, per germline (reference sequence). V shed 4 bases and J shed 7 bases, with 16 bases lying between them. In DNA form, the CDR3 reads TGTGCCAGTAGTAGATGGACAGCGGAGAGTGAAAAACTGTTTTTT. Its translation is CASSRWTAESEKLFF.

This clone was detected once. The V gene is TRBV5-1, the J gene TRBJ2-7; 9 bases agree with TRBD1. The CDR3 runs to 16 residues. Germline values: CDR1 SGHRS, CDR2 YFSETQ. The V and J ends lost 1 base and 3 bases, in that order; junction bases with no gene match: 8. CDR3 in DNA: TGCGCCAGCAGCTTGAGCCCGGGACAGGGCCTCTACGAGCAGTACTTC. It translates to CASSLSPGQGLYEQYF.

The CDR3 DNA reads TGCAGCGTTGATAGATCTCTAGGACCCATGAACACTGAAGCTTTCTTT. As protein: CSVDRSLGPMNTEAFF. The chain is built from TRBV29-1 and TRBJ1-1; D unclear. Deletions cut 3 bases from V and 0 bases from J, with 17 bases between. CDR3 size: 16 residues. Germline CDR1 is SQVTM and CDR2 is ANQGSEA.

The CDR3 DNA sequence: TGTGCCAGCAGTTTTTCTCGGAGGGGAGGTGCTAATGAGCAGTTCTTC. Translated: CASSFSRRGGANEQFF. V usage is TRBV27 and J usage is TRBJ2-1, with D possibly TRBD2 on 6 matching bases. Germline values: CDR1 MNHEY, CDR2 SMNVEV (reference sequence). The CDR3 is 16 amino acids. Trimming removed 3 bases at V and 7 bases at J, with 19 bases between.

This rearrangement joins TRBV27 to TRBJ2-2, with a weak D call TRBD2 (5 bases). This CDR3 comprises 15 residues. CDR1 is MNHEY, CDR2 SMNVEV, per germline (reference sequence). V was pared by 5 bases and J by 4 bases, with 14 bases between. CDR3 DNA: TGTGCCAGCAGTGCGATTGGAGGAACCACCGGGGAGCTGTTTTTT. This gives the protein CASSAIGGTTGELFF.